These T cell receptor beta chains were read from a single sample in a study of CD8 T cells in Susac syndrome. TCRdb itself ran the immunoSEQ multiplex PCR reads through MiXCR, one entry per CDR3 protein. Of about 250,000 distinct CDR3 sequences in the sample, 80% to 95% are singletons; the top ten hold 0.07% to 0.09%. Sequencing was done on a sample of CD4+ T cells from PBMCs. The receptors originated from a human donor with multiple sclerosis. The CDR3 runs from the conserved cysteine through the conserved F or W. The order of the fields is V gene, D gene, clone size, J gene, CDR3 protein, CDR3 DNA. A D gene is named only where the DNA matches it firmly. Rows may omit the clone size; those that give it use once, few, many or a size class.

>TRBV13|TRBD2|.|TRBJ2-7
CASSLRGGQDEQYF
TGTGCCAGCAGCTTGCGGGGGGGCCAGGACGAGCAGTACTTC
>TRBV5-4|TRBD1|.|TRBJ2-2
CASSTGQTSRTGELFF
TGTGCCAGCAGCACGGGACAGACCTCGCGGACCGGGGAGCTGTTTTTT
>TRBV10-3|TRBD1|.|TRBJ2-1
CAISLGQGSNEQFF
TGTGCCATCAGTCTGGGACAGGGGTCCAATGAGCAGTTCTTC
>TRBV5-1|.|.|TRBJ2-5
CASSPGARTQETQYF
TGCGCCAGCAGCCCCGGGGCACGGACCCAAGAGACCCAGTACTTC
>TRBV18|.|.|TRBJ1-3
CASSPPTWGRAGNTIYF
TGTGCCAGCTCACCACCGACTTGGGGGCGCGCCGGAAACACCATATATTTT
>TRBV19|.|.|TRBJ2-6
CASTQRGSGANVLTF
TGTGCCAGTACCCAACGGGGCTCTGGGGCCAACGTCCTGACTTTC
>TRBV7-8|.|.|TRBJ1-5
CASSSRRNQPQHF
TGTGCCAGCAGCTCTCGTCGCAATCAGCCCCAGCATTTT
>TRBV24-1|.|.|TRBJ2-3
CATSDGRPAVTQYF
TGTGCCACCAGTGATGGACGACCGGCGGTTACGCAGTATTTT
>TRBV29-1|.|.|TRBJ2-3
CSVGSRQDTQYF
TGCAGCGTTGGTAGCAGGCAAGATACGCAGTATTTT
>TRBV28|.|.|TRBJ2-7
CASRTPTSEQYF
TGTGCCAGCAGGACCCCTACAAGTGAGCAGTACTTC
>TRBV19|.|once|TRBJ1-5
CASTRDKDGPQHF
TGTGCCAGTACCCGCGACAAGGATGGTCCCCAGCATTTT
>TRBV29-1|TRBD1|.|TRBJ2-1
CSVADRVDNEQFF
TGCAGCGTTGCTGACAGGGTGGACAATGAGCAGTTCTTC
>TRBV12-5|.|.|TRBJ2-7
CASGLVMPLQGDEQYF
TGTGCTAGTGGTTTGGTAATGCCCCTACAGGGCGACGAGCAGTACTTC
>TRBV7-3|TRBD2|.|TRBJ2-5
CASSPGTSGVLETQYF
TGTGCCAGCAGCCCCGGGACTAGCGGGGTTTTAGAGACCCAGTACTTC
>TRBV20-1|.|.|TRBJ2-7
CSARDGISTHYEQYF
TGCAGTGCTAGAGATGGGATTTCGACCCACTACGAGCAGTACTTC
>TRBV18|TRBD1|.|TRBJ2-1
CASSPGQGPYEQFF
TGTGCCAGCTCACCGGGACAGGGTCCCTATGAGCAGTTCTTC
>TRBV29-1|.|.|TRBJ1-1
CSAATANTEAFF
TGCAGCGCTGCCACAGCGAACACTGAAGCTTTCTTT
>TRBV5-1|.|.|TRBJ1-1
CASSPFGQTNTEAFF
TGCGCCAGCAGCCCGTTTGGACAAACGAACACTGAAGCTTTCTTT
>TRBV5-1|.|.|TRBJ1-2
CASSLEPAGNYGYTF
TGCGCCAGCAGCTTGGAACCCGCGGGTAACTATGGCTACACCTTC
>TRBV25-1|.|.|TRBJ1-1
CASSGLGNTEAFF
TGTGCCAGCAGTGGGTTGGGGAACACTGAAGCTTTCTTT
>TRBV30|TRBD1|.|TRBJ1-5
CAWSTGTTVVQPQHF
TGTGCCTGGTCGACAGGGACCACGGTGGTTCAGCCCCAGCATTTT
>TRBV9|TRBD1|.|TRBJ2-2
CASSVWTGVSRNTGELFF
TGTGCCAGCAGCGTATGGACAGGGGTATCCCGCAACACCGGGGAGCTGTTTTTT
>TRBV4-2|TRBD1|.|TRBJ1-5
CASSQTVPGQSGQHF
TGTGCCAGCAGCCAGACGGTCCCGGGACAGTCAGGCCAGCATTTT
>TRBV27|.|.|TRBJ1-2
CASSQSHGAYGYTF
TGTGCCAGCAGCCAGAGTCATGGGGCCTATGGCTACACCTTC
>TRBV5-1|.|.|TRBJ2-1
CASSLDGHNEQFF
TGCGCCAGCAGCTTGGACGGACACAATGAGCAGTTCTTC
>TRBV2|.|.|TRBJ1-3
CASSDFRGNTIYF
TGTGCCAGCAGTGATTTCAGGGGAAACACCATATATTTT
>TRBV23-1|.|.|TRBJ2-1
CASSQGGSGSNEQFF
TGCGCCAGCAGTCAAGGGGGGTCAGGAAGCAATGAGCAGTTCTTC
>TRBV6-2/TRBV6-3|.|.|TRBJ1-1
CASSREGTEAFF
TGTGCCAGCTCCCGGGAAGGGACTGAAGCTTTCTTT
>TRBV27|TRBD1|.|TRBJ1-2
CASSLNRGYGYTF
TGTGCCAGCAGTTTAAACAGGGGCTATGGCTACACCTTC
>TRBV29-1|.|.|TRBJ1-3
CSVEAWGFSGNTIYF
TGCAGCGTTGAAGCATGGGGGTTCTCTGGAAACACCATATATTTT
>TRBV5-1|TRBD2|once|TRBJ2-5
CASSKNPTSGQETQYF
TGCGCCAGCAGCAAGAACCCCACTAGCGGCCAAGAGACCCAGTACTTC
>TRBV11-2|.|.|TRBJ2-3
CASSLGESGTDTQYF
TGTGCCAGCAGCTTAGGGGAGTCCGGCACAGATACGCAGTATTTT
>TRBV7-2|.|.|TRBJ1-2
CASSQDSTFNYGYTF
TGTGCCAGCAGCCAGGACAGTACTTTTAACTATGGCTACACCTTC
>TRBV12-3/TRBV12-4|TRBD2|.|TRBJ2-5
CASRTALAGVGETQYF
TGTGCCAGCAGGACGGCCTTAGCGGGTGTCGGGGAGACCCAGTACTTC
>TRBV4-1|TRBD1|.|TRBJ1-2
CASSHATGHGYTF
TGCGCCAGCAGCCACGCGACAGGGCATGGCTACACCTTC
>TRBV6-2/TRBV6-3|.|.|TRBJ1-2
CATEEINYGYTF
TGTGCCACCGAGGAAATCAACTATGGCTACACCTTC
>TRBV6-5|.|.|TRBJ1-1
CASSYFPLRFTEAFF
TGTGCCAGCAGTTACTTCCCACTTAGGTTCACTGAAGCTTTCTTT
>TRBV12-3/TRBV12-4|TRBD2|.|TRBJ2-7
CASSHWGTTGYGRGTTYEQYF
TGTGCCAGCAGCCATTGGGGGACCACCGGCTATGGGCGGGGGACTACCTACGAGCAGTACTTC
>TRBV6-6|.|.|TRBJ2-5
CASSYKEADQETQYF
TGTGCCAGCAGTTACAAGGAGGCGGACCAAGAGACCCAGTACTTC
>TRBV27|TRBD1|.|TRBJ1-5
CASSSRQGGSQPQHF
TGTGCCAGCAGTTCAAGACAGGGCGGGAGCCAGCCCCAGCATTTT
>TRBV3-1|TRBD2|few|TRBJ2-3
CASSQATSGRTDTQYF
TGTGCCAGCAGCCAAGCTACTAGCGGGAGGACAGATACGCAGTATTTT
>TRBV2|TRBD2|.|TRBJ2-2
CASSVLAGRNTGELFF
TGTGCCAGCAGTGTTCTAGCGGGAAGGAACACCGGGGAGCTGTTTTTT